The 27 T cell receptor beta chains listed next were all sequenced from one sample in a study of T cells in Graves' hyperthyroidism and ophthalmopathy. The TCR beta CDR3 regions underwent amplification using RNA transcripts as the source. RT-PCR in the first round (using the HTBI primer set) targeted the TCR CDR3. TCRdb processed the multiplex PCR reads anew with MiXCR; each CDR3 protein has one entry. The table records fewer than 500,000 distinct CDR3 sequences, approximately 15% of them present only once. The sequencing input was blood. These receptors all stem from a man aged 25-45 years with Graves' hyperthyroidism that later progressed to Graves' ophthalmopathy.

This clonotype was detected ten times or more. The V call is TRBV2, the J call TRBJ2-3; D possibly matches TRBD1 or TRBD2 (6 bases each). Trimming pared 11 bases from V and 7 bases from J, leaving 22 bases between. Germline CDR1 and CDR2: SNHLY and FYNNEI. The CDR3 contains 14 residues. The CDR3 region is CAGDTGGPSHTQYF. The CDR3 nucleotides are TGTGCCGGCGATACTGGGGGGCCTTCTCATACGCAGTATTTT.

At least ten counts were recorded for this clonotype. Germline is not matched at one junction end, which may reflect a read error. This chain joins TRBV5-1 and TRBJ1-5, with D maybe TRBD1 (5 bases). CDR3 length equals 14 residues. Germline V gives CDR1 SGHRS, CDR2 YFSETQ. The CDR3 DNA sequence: TGTGCCAGCAGTCAAGGGACGGGCAATCAGCCCCAGCATTTT. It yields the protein CASSQGTGNQPQHF.

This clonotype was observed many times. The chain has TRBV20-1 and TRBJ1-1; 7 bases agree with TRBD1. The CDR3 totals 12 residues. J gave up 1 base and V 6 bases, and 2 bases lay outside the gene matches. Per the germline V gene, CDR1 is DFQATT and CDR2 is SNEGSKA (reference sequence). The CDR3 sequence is CSAWTGNTEAFF. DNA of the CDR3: TGCAGTGCGTGGACAGGGAACACTGAAGCTTTCTTT.

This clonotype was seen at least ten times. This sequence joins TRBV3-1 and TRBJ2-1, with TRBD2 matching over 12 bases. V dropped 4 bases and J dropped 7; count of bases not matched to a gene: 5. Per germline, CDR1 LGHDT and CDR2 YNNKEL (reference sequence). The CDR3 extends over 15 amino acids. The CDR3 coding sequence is TGTGCCAGCAGCCGACTAGCGGGGGAAGGGAATGAGCAGTTCTTC. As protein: CASSRLAGEGNEQFF.

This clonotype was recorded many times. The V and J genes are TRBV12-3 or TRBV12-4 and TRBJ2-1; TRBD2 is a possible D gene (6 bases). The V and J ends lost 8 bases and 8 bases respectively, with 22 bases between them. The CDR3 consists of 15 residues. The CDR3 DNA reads TGTGCCAGCGGGAAGTACGGGGGAATTAGGGATGAGCAGTTCTTC. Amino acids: CASGKYGGIRDEQFF.

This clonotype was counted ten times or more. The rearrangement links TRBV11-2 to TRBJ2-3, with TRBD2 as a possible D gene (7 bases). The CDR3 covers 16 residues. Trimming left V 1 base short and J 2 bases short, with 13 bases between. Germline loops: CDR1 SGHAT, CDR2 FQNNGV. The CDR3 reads CASSLGGGDDTDTQYF. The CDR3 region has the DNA TGTGCCAGCAGCTTAGGAGGGGGGGACGACACAGATACGCAGTATTTT.

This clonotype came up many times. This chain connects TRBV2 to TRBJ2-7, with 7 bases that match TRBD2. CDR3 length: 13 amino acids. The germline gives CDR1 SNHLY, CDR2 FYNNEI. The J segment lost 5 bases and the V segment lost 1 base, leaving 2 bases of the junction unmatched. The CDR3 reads CASSEDRGDEQYF. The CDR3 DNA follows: TGTGCCAGCAGTGAAGATCGGGGGGACGAGCAGTACTTC. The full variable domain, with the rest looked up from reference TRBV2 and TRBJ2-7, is EPEVTQTPSHQVTQMGQEVILRCVPISNHLYFYWYRQILGQKVEFLVSFYNNEISEKSEIFDDQFSVERPDGSNFTLKIRSTKLEDSAMYFCASSEDRGDEQYFGPGTRLTVT.

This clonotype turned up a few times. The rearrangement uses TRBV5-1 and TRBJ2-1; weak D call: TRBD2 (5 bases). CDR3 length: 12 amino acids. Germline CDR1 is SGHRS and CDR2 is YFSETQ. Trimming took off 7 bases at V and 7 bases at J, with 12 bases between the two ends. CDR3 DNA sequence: TGCGCCAGCTTCCGGGGTATGAATGAGCAGTTCTTC. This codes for CASFRGMNEQFF.

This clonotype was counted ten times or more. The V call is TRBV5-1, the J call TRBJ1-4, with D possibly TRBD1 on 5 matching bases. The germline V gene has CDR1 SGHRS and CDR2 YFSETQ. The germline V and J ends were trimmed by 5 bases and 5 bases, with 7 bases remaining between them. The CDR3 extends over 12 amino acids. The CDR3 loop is CASRGENEKLFF. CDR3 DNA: TGCGCCAGCAGAGGGGAGAATGAAAAACTGTTTTTT.

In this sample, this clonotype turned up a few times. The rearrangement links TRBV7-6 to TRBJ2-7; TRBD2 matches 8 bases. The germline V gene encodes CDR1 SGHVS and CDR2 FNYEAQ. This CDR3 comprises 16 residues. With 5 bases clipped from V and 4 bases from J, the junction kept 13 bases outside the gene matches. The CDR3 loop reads CASSPNSAGGLYEQYF. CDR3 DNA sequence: TGTGCCAGCAGCCCCAACTCTGCGGGGGGTCTTTACGAGCAGTACTTC. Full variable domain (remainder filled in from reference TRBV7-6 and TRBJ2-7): GAGVSQSPRYKVTKRGQDVALRCDPISGHVSLYWYRQALGQGPEFLTYFNYEAQQDKSGLPNDRFSAERPEGSISTLTIQRTEQRDSAMYRCASSPNSAGGLYEQYFGPGTRLTVT.

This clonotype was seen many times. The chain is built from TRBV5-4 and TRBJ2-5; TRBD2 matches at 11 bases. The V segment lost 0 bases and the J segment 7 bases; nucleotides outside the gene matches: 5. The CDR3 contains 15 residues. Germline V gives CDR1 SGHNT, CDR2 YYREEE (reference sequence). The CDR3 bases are TGTGCCAGCAGCTTGGAGACTAGCGGGGTCGGGACCCAGTACTTC. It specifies CASSLETSGVGTQYF.

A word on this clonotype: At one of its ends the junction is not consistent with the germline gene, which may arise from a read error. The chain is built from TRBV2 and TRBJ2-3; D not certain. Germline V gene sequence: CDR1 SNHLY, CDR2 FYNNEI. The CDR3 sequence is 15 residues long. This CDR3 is CASSEVGFTPDAQYF. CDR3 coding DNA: TGTGCCAGCAGTGAAGTGGGTTTTACTCCAGATGCGCAGTATTTT.

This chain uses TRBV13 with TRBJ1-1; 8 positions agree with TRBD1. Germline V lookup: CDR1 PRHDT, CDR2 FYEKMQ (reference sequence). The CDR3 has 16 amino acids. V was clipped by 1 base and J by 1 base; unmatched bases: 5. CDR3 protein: CASSLETGATNTEAFF. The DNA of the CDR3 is TGTGCCAGCAGCTTAGAGACAGGGGCTACGAACACTGAAGCTTTCTTT.

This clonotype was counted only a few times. The CDR3 nucleotides read TGTGCCAGTAGTAATGATGGTGGGTTGAACAATGAGCAGTTCTTC. It encodes CASSNDGGLNNEQFF. The V gene is TRBV19, the J gene TRBJ2-1; no definite D call. The CDR3 runs to 15 residues. Trimming pared 4 bases from V and 5 bases from J, leaving 15 bases between. Germline assignment: CDR1 LNHDA and CDR2 SQIVND (reference sequence).

The CDR3: CASSLLTELATQDTQYF. In DNA form, the CDR3 reads TGTGCCAGCAGTCTCCTCACCGAACTAGCCACCCAAGATACGCAGTATTTT. The chain uses TRBV28 and TRBJ2-3; D may be TRBD2 (6 bases). The CDR3 totals 17 residues. The germline gives CDR1 MDHEN, CDR2 SYDVKM. The V end lost 5 bases, the J end lost 5 bases, and 23 bases lay between the germline ends.

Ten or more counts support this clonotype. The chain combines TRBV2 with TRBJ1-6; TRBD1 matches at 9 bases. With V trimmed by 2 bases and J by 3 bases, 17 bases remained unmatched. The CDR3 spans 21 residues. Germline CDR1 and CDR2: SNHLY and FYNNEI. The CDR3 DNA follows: TGTGCCAGCAGTGAATCGGGGCCGACAAGACAGGGGGGCGTCTATAATTCACCCCTCCACTTT. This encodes CASSESGPTRQGGVYNSPLHF. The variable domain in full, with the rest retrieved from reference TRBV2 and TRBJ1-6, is EPEVTQTPSHQVTQMGQEVILRCVPISNHLYFYWYRQILGQKVEFLVSFYNNEISEKSEIFDDQFSVERPDGSNFTLKIRSTKLEDSAMYFCASSESGPTRQGGVYNSPLHFGNGTRLTVT.

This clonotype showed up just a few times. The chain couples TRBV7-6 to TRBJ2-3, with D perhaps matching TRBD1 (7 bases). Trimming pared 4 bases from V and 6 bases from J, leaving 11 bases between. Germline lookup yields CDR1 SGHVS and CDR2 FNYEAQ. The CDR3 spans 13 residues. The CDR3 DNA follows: TGTGCCAGCAGCTCCGGGGGACAGGATACGCAGTATTTT. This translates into CASSSGGQDTQYF.

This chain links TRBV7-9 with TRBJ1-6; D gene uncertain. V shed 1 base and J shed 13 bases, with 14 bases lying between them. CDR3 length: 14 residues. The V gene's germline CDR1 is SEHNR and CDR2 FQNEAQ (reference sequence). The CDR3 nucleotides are TGTGCCAGCAGCTTAGAGGGATCCGGGTGGCCCCTCCACTTT. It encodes CASSLEGSGWPLHF.

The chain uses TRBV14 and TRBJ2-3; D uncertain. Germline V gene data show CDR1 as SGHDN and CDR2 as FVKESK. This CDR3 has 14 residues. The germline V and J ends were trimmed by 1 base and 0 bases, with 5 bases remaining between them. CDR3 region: CASSQVVSTDTQYF. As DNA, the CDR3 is TGTGCCAGCAGCCAAGTGGTCAGCACAGATACGCAGTATTTT. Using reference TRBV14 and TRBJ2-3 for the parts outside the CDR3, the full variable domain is EAGVTQFPSHSVIEKGQTVTLRCDPISGHDNLYWYRRVMGKEIKFLLHFVKESKQDESGMPNNRFLAERTGGTYSTLKVQPAELEDSGVYFCASSQVVSTDTQYFGPGTRLTVL.

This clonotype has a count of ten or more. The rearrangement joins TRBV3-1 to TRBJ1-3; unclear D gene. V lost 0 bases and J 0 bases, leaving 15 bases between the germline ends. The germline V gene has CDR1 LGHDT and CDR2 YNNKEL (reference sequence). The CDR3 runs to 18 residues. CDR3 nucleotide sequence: TGTGCCAGCAGCCAAGATCGCAGGCCTACCCTCTCTGGAAACACCATATATTTT. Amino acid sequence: CASSQDRRPTLSGNTIYF.

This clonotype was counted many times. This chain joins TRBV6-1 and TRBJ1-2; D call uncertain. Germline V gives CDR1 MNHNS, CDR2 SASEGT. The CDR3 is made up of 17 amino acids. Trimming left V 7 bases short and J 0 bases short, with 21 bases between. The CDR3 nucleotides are TGTGCCAGCACCGAACGGACCGGAACTTCAGCTAACTATGGCTACACCTTC. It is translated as CASTERTGTSANYGYTF.

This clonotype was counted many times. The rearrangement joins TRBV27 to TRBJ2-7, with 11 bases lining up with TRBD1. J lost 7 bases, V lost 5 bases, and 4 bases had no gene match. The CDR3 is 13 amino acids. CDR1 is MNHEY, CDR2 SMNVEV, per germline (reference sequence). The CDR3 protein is CASSMDRGLEQYF. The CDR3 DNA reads TGTGCCAGCAGTATGGACAGGGGGCTTGAGCAGTACTTC.

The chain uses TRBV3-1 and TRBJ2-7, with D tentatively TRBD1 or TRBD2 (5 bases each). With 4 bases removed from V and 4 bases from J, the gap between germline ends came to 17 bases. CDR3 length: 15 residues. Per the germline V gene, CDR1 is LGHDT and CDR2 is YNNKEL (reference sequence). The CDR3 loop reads CASSPSATRGYEQYF. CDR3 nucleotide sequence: TGTGCCAGCAGCCCCTCCGCCACTAGGGGATACGAGCAGTACTTC.

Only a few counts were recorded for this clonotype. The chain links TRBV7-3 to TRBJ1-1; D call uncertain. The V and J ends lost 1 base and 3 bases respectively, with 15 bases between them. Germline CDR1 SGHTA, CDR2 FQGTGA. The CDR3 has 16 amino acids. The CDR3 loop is CASSLIGGFGDTEAFF. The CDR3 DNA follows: TGTGCCAGCAGCTTAATCGGAGGCTTTGGTGACACTGAAGCTTTCTTT.

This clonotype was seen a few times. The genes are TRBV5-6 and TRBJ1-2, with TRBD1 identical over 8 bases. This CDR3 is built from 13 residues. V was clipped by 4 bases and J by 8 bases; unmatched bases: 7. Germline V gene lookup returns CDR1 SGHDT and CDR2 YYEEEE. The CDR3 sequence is CASSPRRGRGYTF. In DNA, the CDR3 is TGTGCCAGCAGCCCCCGCAGGGGGCGCGGCTACACCTTC. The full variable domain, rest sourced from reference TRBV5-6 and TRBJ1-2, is DAGVTQSPTHLIKTRGQQVTLRCSPKSGHDTVSWYQQALGQGPQFIFQYYEEEERQRGNFPDRFSGHQFPNYSSELNVNALLLGDSALYLCASSPRRGRGYTFGSGTRLTVV.

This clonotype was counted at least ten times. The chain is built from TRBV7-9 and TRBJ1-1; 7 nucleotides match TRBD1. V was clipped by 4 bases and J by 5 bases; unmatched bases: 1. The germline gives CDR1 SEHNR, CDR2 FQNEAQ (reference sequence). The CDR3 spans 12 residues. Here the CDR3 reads CASSSGGTEAFF. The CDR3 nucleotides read TGTGCCAGCAGCTCAGGGGGGACTGAAGCTTTCTTT.

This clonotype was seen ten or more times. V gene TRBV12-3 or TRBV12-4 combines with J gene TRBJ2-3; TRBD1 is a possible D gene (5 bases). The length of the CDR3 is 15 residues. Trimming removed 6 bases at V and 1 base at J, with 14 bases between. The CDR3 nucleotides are TGTGCCAGCAGCCCCACCCGGACATGCACAGATACGCAGTATTTT. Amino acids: CASSPTRTCTDTQYF.